This T cell receptor beta chain was documented in a study of technical replicates of blood from a handful of donors. Profiled with immunoSEQ multiplex PCR; TCRdb holds only in-frame clones, not every one. The top ten clones hold roughly 0.39% of a sample with over 70,000 clones, approximately 92% of them seen once. Trimming removed 9 bases from V and 0 bases from J, with 14 bases in between. CDR3 length: 15 amino acids. CDR1 and CDR2 from the germline V gene are MDHEN and SYDVKM. The sequenced sample was T cells isolated from PBMCs. The V gene is TRBV28, the J gene TRBJ1-4; TRBD1 might be the D (6 bases). The sequence was collected from a human donor in good health. The CDR3 here is CASGQGIATNEKLFF. The CDR3 nucleotides are TGTGCCAGTGGCCAGGGGATTGCAACTAATGAAAAACTGTTTTTT.